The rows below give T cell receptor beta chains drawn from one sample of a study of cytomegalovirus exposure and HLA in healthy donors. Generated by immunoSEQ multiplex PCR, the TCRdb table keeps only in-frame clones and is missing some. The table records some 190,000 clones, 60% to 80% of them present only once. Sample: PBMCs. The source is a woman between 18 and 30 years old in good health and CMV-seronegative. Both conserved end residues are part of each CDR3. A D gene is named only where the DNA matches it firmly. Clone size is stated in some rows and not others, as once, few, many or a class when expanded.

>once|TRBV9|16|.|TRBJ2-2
TGTGCCAGCAGCGTAGGTGGTTCGGGAAACACCGGGGAGCTGTTTTTT
CASSVGGSGNTGELFF
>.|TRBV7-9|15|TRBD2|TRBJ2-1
TGTGCCAGCAGCCCCGCTGTAGCGGGGGGCCATGAGCAGTTCTTC
CASSPAVAGGHEQFF
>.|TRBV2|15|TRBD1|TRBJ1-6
TGTGCCAGCACCTCCAGGGACAGGGGGCTTTCACCCCTCCACTTT
CASTSRDRGLSPLHF
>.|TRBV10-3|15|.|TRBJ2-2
TGTGCCATCAGTGTGGCTAGCAGGAACACCGGGGAGCTGTTTTTT
CAISVASRNTGELFF
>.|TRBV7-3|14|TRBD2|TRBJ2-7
TGTGCCAGCAGCGAAACTAGCGGATCCTACGAGCAGTACTTC
CASSETSGSYEQYF
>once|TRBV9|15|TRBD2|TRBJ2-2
TGTGCCAGCAGCGTAACTAGCGGGGTCTCTGGGGAGCTGTTTTTT
CASSVTSGVSGELFF
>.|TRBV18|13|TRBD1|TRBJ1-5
TGTGCCAGCTCATCAGACAGGGGACAGCCCCAGCATTTT
CASSSDRGQPQHF
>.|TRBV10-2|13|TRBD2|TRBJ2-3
TGCGCCAGCAGACTAGCGAGCACAGATACGCAGTATTTT
CASRLASTDTQYF
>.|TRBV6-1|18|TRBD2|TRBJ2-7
TGTGCCAGCAGTGAAGCGGCTAGCGGGGGGGACTCAGCCTACGAGCAGTACTTC
CASSEAASGGDSAYEQYF
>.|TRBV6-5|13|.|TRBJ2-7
TGTGCCAGCAGTTACTCGGGCTTCTACGAGCAGTACTTC
CASSYSGFYEQYF
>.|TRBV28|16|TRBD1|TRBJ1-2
TGTGCCAGCAGTGCCGGGGACAGGTCCTTTGGCTATGGCTACACCTTC
CASSAGDRSFGYGYTF
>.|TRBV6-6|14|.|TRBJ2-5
TGTGCCAGCACACTAAGCAGGGGATTCGAGACCCAGTACTTC
CASTLSRGFETQYF
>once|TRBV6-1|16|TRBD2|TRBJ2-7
TGTGCCAGCAGTGAGTTTCAAGCGGGAGGAACCTACGAGCAGTACTTC
CASSEFQAGGTYEQYF
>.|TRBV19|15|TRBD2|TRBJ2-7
TGTGCCAGTAGTAATAGACTAGCAGGGTCCTACGAGCAGTACTTC
CASSNRLAGSYEQYF
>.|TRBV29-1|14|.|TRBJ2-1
TGCAGCGTTTCGGGGGGCGCGGCCTACAATGAGCAGTTCTTC
CSVSGGAAYNEQFF
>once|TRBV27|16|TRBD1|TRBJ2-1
TGTGCCAGCAGTTTCTCGGGGACAGGGGGGAGCAATGAGCAGTTCTTC
CASSFSGTGGSNEQFF
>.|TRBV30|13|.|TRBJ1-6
TGTGCTTATGACCCATCGGGTAATTCACCCCTCCACTTT
CAYDPSGNSPLHF
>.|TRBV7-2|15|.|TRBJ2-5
TGTGCCAGCAGCTTAATGGGCGGGAAGGCAGAGACCCAGTACTTC
CASSLMGGKAETQYF
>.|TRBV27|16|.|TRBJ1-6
TGTGCCAGCAGCTACCAGGGGAGCTCCTATAATTCACCCCTCCACTTT
CASSYQGSSYNSPLHF
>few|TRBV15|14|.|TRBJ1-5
TGTGCCACCAGCGGCGGGGCCGTCGGCCAGCCCCAGCATTTT
CATSGGAVGQPQHF
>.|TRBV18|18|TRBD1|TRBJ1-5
TGTGCCAGCTCACCAGCATCCGGGACAGGGATAAGCAATCAGCCCCAGCATTTT
CASSPASGTGISNQPQHF
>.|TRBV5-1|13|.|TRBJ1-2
TGCGCCAGCAGCTACGACAGGAACTATGGCTACACCTTC
CASSYDRNYGYTF
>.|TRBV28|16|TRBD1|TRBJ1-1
TGTGCCAGCAGTTTACCTCTCGGACAGGTGAACACTGAAGCTTTCTTT
CASSLPLGQVNTEAFF
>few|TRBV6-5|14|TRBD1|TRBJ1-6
TGTGCCAGCGGACGGACAGGGGAGGATTCACCCCTCCACTTT
CASGRTGEDSPLHF
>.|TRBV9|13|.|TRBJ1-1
TGTGCCAGCAGCTCCCCTGGGGCCACTGAAGCTTTCTTT
CASSSPGATEAFF
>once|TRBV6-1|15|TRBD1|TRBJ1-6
TGTGCCAGCAGAGAGACAGGGCTGGATAATTCACCCCTTCACTTT
CASRETGLDNSPLHF
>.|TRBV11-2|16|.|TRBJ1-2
TGTGCCAGCAGCTTAGATAGGCCCGACTGGGAGTATGGCTACACCTTC
CASSLDRPDWEYGYTF
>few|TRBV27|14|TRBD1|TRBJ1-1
TGTGCCAGCAGTTTAGATGGACAGGTAGCAGAAGCTTTCTTT
CASSLDGQVAEAFF
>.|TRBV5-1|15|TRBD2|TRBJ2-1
TGCGCCAGCAAGGTGGGAGGGGAGACGTACAATGAGCAGTTCTTC
CASKVGGETYNEQFF
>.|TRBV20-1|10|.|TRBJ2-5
TGCATGACAGCTCAAGAGACCCAGTACTTC
CMTAQETQYF
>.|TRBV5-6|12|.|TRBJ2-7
TGTGCCAGCAGCTTTCAGGGTTACGAGCAGTACTTC
CASSFQGYEQYF
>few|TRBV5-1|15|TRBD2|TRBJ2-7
TGCGCCAGCACCCCCGTAGCGGGGAGCTCCTACGAGCAGTACTTC
CASTPVAGSSYEQYF
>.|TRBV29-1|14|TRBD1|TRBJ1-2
TGCAGCGTTTTTGGGACAGGGTTCAACTATGGCTACACCTTC
CSVFGTGFNYGYTF
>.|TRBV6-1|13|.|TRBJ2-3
TGTGCCAGCAGAGTTCGGGGTGTGGATACGCAGTATTTT
CASRVRGVDTQYF
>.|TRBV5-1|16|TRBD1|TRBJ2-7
TGCGCCAGCACTGCTACCGGGACAGCGAGCTCCTACGAGCAGTACTTC
CASTATGTASSYEQYF
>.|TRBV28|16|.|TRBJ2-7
TGTGCCAGCAGCCCAAGGGACTCCCCCCTGGGCTACGAGCAGTACTTC
CASSPRDSPLGYEQYF
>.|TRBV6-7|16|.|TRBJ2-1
TGTGCCAGCAGTTACTCGGGCCAGGACTCCTACAATGAGCAGTTCTTC
CASSYSGQDSYNEQFF
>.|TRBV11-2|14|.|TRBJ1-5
TGTGCCAGCAGCTTAGGACAAAGCAATCAGCCCCAGCATTTT
CASSLGQSNQPQHF
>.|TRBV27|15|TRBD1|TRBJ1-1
TGTGCCAGCAGTTTCCAGGGACAGGTTAACACTGAAGCTTTCTTT
CASSFQGQVNTEAFF
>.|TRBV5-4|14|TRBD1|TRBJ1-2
TGTGCCAGCAGCCTGGCCAGGGGGCAAGATGGCTACACCTTC
CASSLARGQDGYTF
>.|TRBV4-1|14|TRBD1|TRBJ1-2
TGCGCCAGCGCCTTGGACAGGGCTAACTATGGCTACACCTTC
CASALDRANYGYTF
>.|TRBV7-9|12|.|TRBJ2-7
TGTGCCAGCAGCGGTGACAACTACGAGCAGTACTTC
CASSGDNYEQYF
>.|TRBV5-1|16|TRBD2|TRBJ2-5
TGCGCCAGCAGCTTGGAGATAGCGGGGAAAAAAGAGACCCAGTACTTC
CASSLEIAGKKETQYF
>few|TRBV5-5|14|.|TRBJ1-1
TGTGCCAGCAGCTGGGATATCCAGGGCACTGAAGCTTTCTTT
CASSWDIQGTEAFF
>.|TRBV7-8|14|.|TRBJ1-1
TGTGCCAGCAGCTTAGGGGGAGGTGTCCCGGAAGCTTTCTTT
CASSLGGGVPEAFF